These T cell receptor beta chains were read from a single sample in a study of control samples from healthy donors and cancer patients. TCRdb's table, derived via immunoSEQ multiplex PCR, lists solely in-frame clones and lacks some. This table holds about 190,000 clones, 91% found once. Sequences were obtained from blood. The source of these receptors is a man between 25 and 39 years old in good health. The CDR3 runs from the conserved cysteine through the conserved F or W. Each record gives: J gene, clone size, D gene, V gene, CDR3 DNA, CDR3 protein. The D gene is left open where the match is weak. Rows may omit the clone size; those that give it use once, few, many or a size class.

TRBJ2-2 | NA | NA | TRBV6-5 | TGTGCCAGCAGAACAGGGTGGAACACCGGGGAGCTGTTTTTT | CASRTGWNTGELFF
TRBJ2-7 | NA | NA | TRBV5-1 | TGCGCCAGCAGCTTGTGGGCAGGGAAAGATGAGCAGTACTTC | CASSLWAGKDEQYF
TRBJ2-7 | NA | TRBD1 | TRBV7-8 | TGTGCCAGCAGCTTCGGTAGGGGGCCTACCTACGAGCAGTACTTC | CASSFGRGPTYEQYF
TRBJ1-3 | NA | TRBD1 | TRBV6-1 | TGTGCCAGCAGTGAGCACCCGGGACAGGGAAACACCATATATTTT | CASSEHPGQGNTIYF
TRBJ2-1 | NA | TRBD1 | TRBV6-6 | TGTGCCAGCAGTTACGCCGGGACAGGGGGTAGCAATGAGCAGTTCTTC | CASSYAGTGGSNEQFF
TRBJ2-3 | NA | TRBD2 | TRBV10-3 | TGTGCCACCGCTAGCGGGGGGGGCACAGATACGCAGTATTTT | CATASGGGTDTQYF
TRBJ2-3 | NA | TRBD2 | TRBV7-2 | TGTGCCAGCACTAAGCGGGGGGCCCCTGTTACGCAGTATTTT | CASTKRGAPVTQYF
TRBJ2-1 | NA | NA | TRBV10-1 | TGCGCCAGCAGTGAGTCTCGCTACAATGAGCAGTTCTTC | CASSESRYNEQFF
TRBJ2-3 | NA | NA | TRBV14 | TGTGCCAGCAGCCAAGTGGGTCGGGGTGGTACGCAGTATTTT | CASSQVGRGGTQYF
TRBJ1-5 | once | NA | TRBV30 | TGTGCCTGGAGTGGTGGGTCGAGCAATCAGCCCCAGCATTTT | CAWSGGSSNQPQHF
TRBJ1-2 | NA | NA | TRBV19 | TGTGCCAGTAGCCCCGACAGGTTAACTAACTATGGCTACACCTTC | CASSPDRLTNYGYTF
TRBJ2-7 | NA | NA | TRBV27 | TGTGCCAGCAGTTTATCCGAACAAACTTACTACGAGCAGTACTTC | CASSLSEQTYYEQYF
TRBJ1-5 | NA | TRBD1 | TRBV19 | TGTGCCAGTAGTCTCCGGGACAGGGCCCAGCATTTT | CASSLRDRAQHF
TRBJ1-1 | NA | NA | TRBV7-9 | TGTGCCAGCAGCTTAGTTACAGGGACTGAAGCTTTCTTT | CASSLVTGTEAFF
TRBJ1-6 | NA | NA | TRBV6-1 | TGTGCCAGCAGTGAAGAGCGAAAGAGCTCCTATAATTCACCCCTCCACTTT | CASSEERKSSYNSPLHF
TRBJ2-2 | NA | TRBD2 | TRBV12-3/TRBV12-4 | TGTGCCAGCAGCCGGGAGGTATACGGGGAGCTGTTTTTT | CASSREVYGELFF
TRBJ1-2 | NA | NA | TRBV11-2 | TGTGCCAGCAGACCCGTTGCGAAGTCAAAGGGGGGGAATGGCTACACCTTC | CASRPVAKSKGGNGYTF
TRBJ1-5 | NA | TRBD1 | TRBV6-5 | TGTGCCAGCAGAGGGACAGTTGGTCATCAGCCCCAGCATTTT | CASRGTVGHQPQHF
TRBJ2-3 | NA | NA | TRBV5-1 | TGCGCCAGCAGCTTAACGGGGGTATTAGATACGCAGTATTTT | CASSLTGVLDTQYF
TRBJ2-5 | NA | NA | TRBV6-5 | TGTGCCAGCACCCGGGACTTACAAGAGACCCAGTACTTC | CASTRDLQETQYF
TRBJ2-3 | NA | NA | TRBV5-1 | TGCGCCAGCAGCTCTAATAGGGGGGTTAGCACAGATACGCAGTATTTT | CASSSNRGVSTDTQYF
TRBJ1-6 | NA | NA | TRBV7-9 | TGTGCCAGCAGCTTAGAACGGGCGAATTCACCCCTCCACTTT | CASSLERANSPLHF
TRBJ2-3 | NA | TRBD2 | TRBV7-2 | TGTGCCAGCAGCTTAGGACTAGCGGGGACAGATACGCAGTATTTT | CASSLGLAGTDTQYF